Each of the 11 T cell receptor beta chains below was sequenced from the same sample in a study of T cell repertoires in cytomegalovirus infection. TCRdb recomputed calls from the reads with MiXCR, one row per CDR3 protein. The table has 150,000 to 200,000 distinct CDR3 sequences, over 13% seen once. The sample was PBMCs. These receptors originate from a human donor in good health (CMV status not recorded). Some clones in this sample may be carry-over from other donors' samples.

This clonotype has just a few counts. The chain links TRBV29-1 to TRBJ2-1, with a possible D match to TRBD2 (6 bases). Germline V lookup: CDR1 SQVTM, CDR2 ANQGSEA. The CDR3 length is 14 residues. With 4 bases removed from V and 8 bases from J, the gap between germline ends came to 18 bases. The CDR3 DNA reads TGCAGCGTTGTCCCGGCCGGAGGGAGAGATGAGCAGTTCTTC. It codes for CSVVPAGGRDEQFF.

This clonotype showed up just a few times. This sequence joins TRBV20-1 and TRBJ2-6; D is ambiguous. V was trimmed by 3 bases and J by 0 bases, leaving 3 bases between them. Looked up from germline, CDR1 is DFQATT and CDR2 is SNEGSKA (reference sequence). There are 13 residues in the CDR3. The CDR3 is CSASLSGANVLTF. The CDR3 DNA reads TGCAGTGCTAGCCTCTCTGGGGCCAACGTCCTGACTTTC.

This clonotype was seen many times. This rearrangement joins TRBV5-1 to TRBJ2-2, with 8 bases aligning to TRBD1. V lost 2 bases, J lost 3 bases, and 0 bases stayed unmatched. Per the germline V gene, CDR1 is SGHRS and CDR2 is YFSETQ. This CDR3 spans 14 amino acids. The CDR3 DNA sequence: TGCGCCAGCAGCTTACAGGGGGACACCGGGGAGCTGTTTTTT. As protein: CASSLQGDTGELFF.

This clonotype was detected ten times or more. The chain uses TRBV12-3 or TRBV12-4 and TRBJ2-1; no clear D. Trimming left V 8 bases short and J 0 bases short, with 17 bases between. The CDR3 runs to 16 residues. The CDR3 nucleotides read TGTGCCAGCGGACGCCAGACTCAGAGCTCCTACAATGAGCAGTTCTTC. This encodes CASGRQTQSSYNEQFF.

The chain's CDR3 is CSVLLGGGPDTQYF. The CDR3, as DNA: TGCAGCGTCCTCCTTGGAGGAGGACCAGATACGCAGTATTTT. The rearrangement uses TRBV29-1 and TRBJ2-3, with D maybe TRBD2 (5 bases). The CDR3 covers 14 residues. V was pared by 6 bases and J by 4 bases, with 17 bases between. CDR1 and CDR2 (germline): SQVTM, ANQGSEA.

This rearrangement joins TRBV10-1 to TRBJ2-2; 7 positions agree with TRBD1. Germline V gene sequence: CDR1 WNHNN, CDR2 SYGVQD (reference sequence). Trimming at V came to 5 bases and at J to 9 bases, leaving 9 bases not matched to a gene. The CDR3 loop spans 14 amino acids. The CDR3 region is CASSPTGASRELFF. As DNA, the CDR3 is TGCGCCAGCAGTCCAACAGGGGCGTCAAGGGAGCTGTTTTTT.

The chain recombines TRBV7-9 with TRBJ1-1; D is unresolved. Trimming pared 1 base from V and 5 bases from J, leaving 8 bases between. Germline CDR1 and CDR2: SEHNR and FQNEAQ (reference sequence). The CDR3 consists of 13 residues. The CDR3 spells CASSLDEWTEAFF. The CDR3 DNA is TGTGCCAGCAGCTTAGATGAATGGACTGAAGCTTTCTTT.

This clonotype has ten or more counts. V and J are TRBV7-2 and TRBJ1-1, with 7 bases aligning to TRBD1. This CDR3 is built from 15 residues. Germline V CDR1 and CDR2: SGHTA, FQGNSA. The junction had 9 bases not matched to a gene; V was cut back by 5 bases and J by 3 bases. Written as DNA, the CDR3 is TGTGCCAGCAGCGCTCCCCAGGGGGTTCACACTGAAGCTTTCTTT. Amino acids: CASSAPQGVHTEAFF.

Comments on this clonotype: Being one base from a much bigger clone, this may be a read error. The CDR3 DNA reads TGTGCCAGCAGCCCCCGGGGCAAGGGAGGCGAAAAACTGTTTTTT. Translation gives CASSPRGKGGEKLFF. The chain uses TRBV7-2 and TRBJ1-4; maybe TRBD1 (5 bases). The CDR3 contains 15 residues. V was clipped by 5 bases and J by 8 bases, with 18 bases between them. Per germline, CDR1 SGHTA and CDR2 FQGNSA.

The rearrangement uses TRBV2 and TRBJ1-5; TRBD1 might be the D (5 bases). Germline assignment: CDR1 SNHLY and CDR2 FYNNEI. The CDR3 runs 15 residues. The V gene lost 2 bases and the J gene lost 0 bases, with 8 bases spanning the gap. The CDR3 loop reads CASSELRVSNQPQHF. In DNA form, the CDR3 reads TGTGCCAGCAGTGAACTCAGGGTTAGCAATCAGCCCCAGCATTTT.

The chain employs TRBV27 and TRBJ2-2; 10 bases fit TRBD2. The germline V gene encodes CDR1 MNHEY and CDR2 SMNVEV (reference sequence). The junction had 6 bases not matched to a gene; V was cut back by 3 bases and J by 8 bases. CDR3 size: 15 residues. The CDR3 loop is CASSFIAGGQGELFF. The CDR3 DNA follows: TGTGCCAGCAGTTTCATAGCGGGAGGCCAAGGGGAGCTGTTTTTT.